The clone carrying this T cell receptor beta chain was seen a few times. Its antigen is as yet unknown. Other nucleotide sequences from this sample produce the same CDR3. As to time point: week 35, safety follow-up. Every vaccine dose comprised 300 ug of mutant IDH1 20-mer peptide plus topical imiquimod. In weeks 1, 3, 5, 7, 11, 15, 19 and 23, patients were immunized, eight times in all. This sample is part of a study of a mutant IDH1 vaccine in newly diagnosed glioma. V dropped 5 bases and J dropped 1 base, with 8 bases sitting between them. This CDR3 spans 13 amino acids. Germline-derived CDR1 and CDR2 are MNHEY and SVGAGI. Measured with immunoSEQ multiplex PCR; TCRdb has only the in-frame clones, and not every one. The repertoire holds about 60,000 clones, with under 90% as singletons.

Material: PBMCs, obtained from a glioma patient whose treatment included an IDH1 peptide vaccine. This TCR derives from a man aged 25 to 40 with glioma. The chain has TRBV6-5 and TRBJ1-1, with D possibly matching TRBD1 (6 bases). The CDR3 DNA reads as TGTGCCAGCAGTCTGGGACAGAACACTGAAGCTTTCTTT. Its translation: CASSLGQNTEAFF.